This passage covers 9 T cell receptor beta chains from one sample sequenced in a study of blood T cell repertoires in COVID-19. The data were produced by immunoSEQ multiplex PCR, yet TCRdb's version contains in-frame clones alone and is incomplete. Of under 200,000 clones in the sample, 80% to 85% were seen once. Sequenced material: peripheral blood. The receptors here all came from a human donor with acute or convalescent COVID-19. The donor label of this sample is uncertain.

V usage is TRBV3-1 (or the pseudogene TRBV3-2) and J usage is TRBJ2-1; 10 bases map to TRBD2. Trimming removed 2 bases from V and 9 bases from J; junction bases left unmatched: 13. This CDR3 spans 17 amino acids. Germline lookup yields CDR1 LGHDT and CDR2 YNNKEL (reference sequence). The CDR3: CASSQKLAGLKNTEQFF. In DNA, the CDR3 is TGTGCCAGCAGCCAAAAACTAGCGGGGCTGAAAAACACTGAGCAGTTCTTC.

In the case of this clone: This same CDR3 is encoded by further DNA sequences in the sample. The V gene is TRBV5-4, the J gene TRBJ1-1, with D unclear. The CDR3 extends over 13 amino acids. V was cut by 0 bases and J by 4 bases, with 7 bases left in between. CDR1 SGHNT and CDR2 YYREEE come from the germline V gene (reference sequence). This CDR3 reads CASSLDGGTEAFF. As DNA, the CDR3 is TGTGCCAGCAGCTTGGACGGTGGCACTGAAGCTTTCTTT.

The chain carries TRBV18 and TRBJ2-7; 9 bases agree with TRBD2. Germline assignment: CDR1 KGHSH and CDR2 LQKENI. Trimming took 3 bases from V and 4 from J; bases not matched to a gene: 10. The CDR3 spans 16 residues. In DNA form, the CDR3 reads TGTGCCAGCTCACCGGGACCTCCTAGCGGGGCATACGAGCAGTACTTC. Residues: CASSPGPPSGAYEQYF. Variable domain in full (rest from reference TRBV18 and TRBJ2-7): NAGVMQNPRHLVRRRGQEARLRCSPMKGHSHVYWYRQLPEEGLKFMVYLQKENIIDESGMPKERFSAEFPKEGPSILRIQQVVRGDSAAYFCASSPGPPSGAYEQYFGPGTRLTVT.

The chain's CDR3 is CASSYGAGGFGVAISNEQFF. The CDR3 coding sequence is TGTGCCAGCAGTTACGGGGCGGGGGGATTTGGCGTAGCGATCTCCAATGAGCAGTTCTTC. The rearrangement uses TRBV6-2 or TRBV6-3 and TRBJ2-1; 8 positions agree with TRBD2. The CDR3 extends over 20 amino acids. V shed 2 bases and J 6 bases; nucleotides not matched to a gene: 21. The germline gives CDR1 MNHEY, CDR2 SVGEGT.

This sequence joins TRBV7-9 and TRBJ1-4; D perhaps matches TRBD1 (5 bases). The CDR3 has 15 residues. Germline CDR1 reads SEHNR; CDR2 reads FQNEAQ (reference sequence). The V and J ends lost 1 base and 5 bases respectively, with 11 bases between them. The CDR3 nucleotides are TGTGCCAGCAGCTTAGGGGCAGGGAGGAATGAAAAACTGTTTTTT. Translating gives CASSLGAGRNEKLFF.

This sequence joins TRBV10-3 and TRBJ2-3; 8 bases fit TRBD2. The CDR3 is 14 residues long. Germline values: CDR1 ENHRY, CDR2 SYGVKD. V lost 8 bases, J lost 3 bases, and 7 bases stayed unmatched. The CDR3 protein is CAIAEASGTDTQYF. CDR3 nucleotides: TGTGCCATCGCCGAGGCTAGCGGGACAGATACGCAGTATTTT.

The J gene is TRBJ1-3, the V gene TRBV11-2; TRBD1 matches at 9 bases. The trim removed 4 bases at V and 3 bases at J, leaving 10 bases unmatched. CDR1 and CDR2 from the germline V gene are SGHAT and FQNNGV. This CDR3 has 17 amino acids. The CDR3: CASSSGTGTGFGNTIYF. CDR3 DNA: TGTGCCAGCAGCTCTGGGACCGGGACAGGGTTTGGAAACACCATATATTTT.

This sequence joins TRBV5-1 and TRBJ2-7, with TRBD1 identical over 9 bases. Germline V gene data show CDR1 as SGHRS and CDR2 as YFSETQ. J lost 2 bases, V lost 5 bases, and 2 bases had no gene match. The CDR3 sequence is 13 residues long. CDR3 in amino acids: CASSGQGTYEQYF. The DNA of the CDR3 is TGCGCCAGCAGTGGACAGGGGACCTACGAGCAGTACTTC.

This clone was seen once. CDR3 DNA sequence: TGTGCCAGCAGCTTAGTGTTTGCGGGGGATCAAGAGACCCAGTACTTC. The encoded protein is CASSLVFAGDQETQYF. V usage is TRBV7-2 and J usage is TRBJ2-5; 7 bases match TRBD2. CDR3 length equals 16 residues. Per germline, CDR1 SGHTA and CDR2 FQGNSA. Trimming at V came to 1 base and at J to 2 bases, leaving 7 bases not matched to a gene.